A single sample is the source of the 5 T cell receptor beta chains below, sequenced in a study of blood T cell repertoires in COVID-19. Assay: immunoSEQ multiplex PCR; the TCRdb copy retains only in-frame clones and omits some. This table has 240,000 or so clones, about four fifths appearing once. Specimen: peripheral blood. These receptors were collected from an elderly woman with acute or convalescent COVID-19.

This clone turned up a few times. This chain uses TRBV5-5 with TRBJ2-5; TRBD2 matches at 13 bases. CDR3 size: 18 residues. In germline, CDR1 is SGHKS, CDR2 YYEKEE (reference sequence). Unmatched junction bases numbered 12, after V lost 2 bases and J lost 5 bases. Here the CDR3 DNA reads TGTGCCAGCAGCTTATCGACTAGCGGGGGGTCCTTCCGGGAGACCCAGTACTTC. This sequence encodes CASSLSTSGGSFRETQYF. The full variable domain, in which reference TRBV5-5 and TRBJ2-5 provide the parts outside the CDR3, is DAGVTQSPTHLIKTRGQQVTLRCSPISGHKSVSWYQQVLGQGPQFIFQYYEKEERGRGNFPDRFSARQFPNYSSELNVNALLLGDSALYLCASSLSTSGGSFRETQYFGPGTRLLVL.

The chain joins TRBV19 to TRBJ1-6; a possible D gene is TRBD1 (5 bases). Germline V gene lookup returns CDR1 LNHDA and CDR2 SQIVND (reference sequence). V was trimmed by 7 bases and J by 6 bases, leaving 13 bases between them. This CDR3 is 14 amino acids long. CDR3 nucleotide sequence: TGTGCCAGTATTGGAGGGGCTGGTAATTCACCCCTCCACTTT. Amino acid sequence: CASIGGAGNSPLHF.

The table lists this clone with a few counts. The chain uses TRBV29-1 and TRBJ2-1, with 7 nucleotides matching TRBD1. Germline values: CDR1 SQVTM, CDR2 ANQGSEA. V lost 6 bases to trimming and J lost 0 bases; unmatched junction nucleotides: 2. This CDR3 contains 13 residues. The CDR3 region has the DNA TGCAGCGTCGGGACAGACTCCTACAATGAGCAGTTCTTC. Protein: CSVGTDSYNEQFF.

The V call is TRBV29-1, the J call TRBJ2-5; weak D call: TRBD1 (7 bases). Germline CDR1 is SQVTM and CDR2 is ANQGSEA. The CDR3 is 13 amino acids. The CDR3 DNA sequence: TGCACTGGAGGGCAGGGGGGTCCGGAGACCCAGTACTTC. Translation gives CTGGQGGPETQYF.

This chain joins TRBV5-1 and TRBJ2-3, with 9 bases that match TRBD2. The CDR3 totals 17 residues. Germline lookup yields CDR1 SGHRS and CDR2 YFSETQ. Trimming cost V 7 bases and J 0 bases; bases outside gene matches: 12. CDR3 coding DNA: TGCGCCAGCCAGAGGGGACCTAGCGGGGACAGCACAGATACGCAGTATTTT. Amino acids: CASQRGPSGDSTDTQYF.